This TCR beta chain was captured in a study of cytomegalovirus exposure and HLA in healthy donors. Study context: HLA-typed donors were the source of approximately 86 million unique TCRs held in an early data release. Study-level findings and limits: A later analysis reportedly identified an Asian-associated ancestry cluster as carrying fewer N-insertions than the approximately 620-donor mean. Some TCR beta chains (about 170 of them) were listed as cytomegalovirus-associated.

Note on this clone: Its antigen is not identified.

V was clipped by 1 base and J by 0 bases; unmatched bases: 1. CDR1 is LNHDA, CDR2 SQIVND, per germline (reference sequence). The length of the CDR3 is 16 residues. The PCR was carried out with 60 Vbeta primers and 13 Jbeta primers. Generated by immunoSEQ multiplex PCR, the TCRdb table keeps only in-frame clones and is missing some. This table has about 150,000 clones, 80% appearing once. Sequencing was carried out using PBMCs. This clonotype originated in a man aged 25-40 years in good health and CMV-seropositive. The chain couples TRBV19 to TRBJ2-7; 12 bases line up with TRBD2. The CDR3, as DNA: TGTGCCAGTAGTATAGGGGGACTAGCGGGCTCCTACGAGCAGTACTTC. It codes for CASSIGGLAGSYEQYF. Variable domain in full (rest from reference TRBV19 and TRBJ2-7): DGGITQSPKYLFRKEGQNVTLSCEQNLNHDAMYWYRQDPGQGLRLIYYSQIVNDFQKGDIAEGYSVSREKKESFPLTVTSAQKNPTAFYLCASSIGGLAGSYEQYFGPGTRLTVT.